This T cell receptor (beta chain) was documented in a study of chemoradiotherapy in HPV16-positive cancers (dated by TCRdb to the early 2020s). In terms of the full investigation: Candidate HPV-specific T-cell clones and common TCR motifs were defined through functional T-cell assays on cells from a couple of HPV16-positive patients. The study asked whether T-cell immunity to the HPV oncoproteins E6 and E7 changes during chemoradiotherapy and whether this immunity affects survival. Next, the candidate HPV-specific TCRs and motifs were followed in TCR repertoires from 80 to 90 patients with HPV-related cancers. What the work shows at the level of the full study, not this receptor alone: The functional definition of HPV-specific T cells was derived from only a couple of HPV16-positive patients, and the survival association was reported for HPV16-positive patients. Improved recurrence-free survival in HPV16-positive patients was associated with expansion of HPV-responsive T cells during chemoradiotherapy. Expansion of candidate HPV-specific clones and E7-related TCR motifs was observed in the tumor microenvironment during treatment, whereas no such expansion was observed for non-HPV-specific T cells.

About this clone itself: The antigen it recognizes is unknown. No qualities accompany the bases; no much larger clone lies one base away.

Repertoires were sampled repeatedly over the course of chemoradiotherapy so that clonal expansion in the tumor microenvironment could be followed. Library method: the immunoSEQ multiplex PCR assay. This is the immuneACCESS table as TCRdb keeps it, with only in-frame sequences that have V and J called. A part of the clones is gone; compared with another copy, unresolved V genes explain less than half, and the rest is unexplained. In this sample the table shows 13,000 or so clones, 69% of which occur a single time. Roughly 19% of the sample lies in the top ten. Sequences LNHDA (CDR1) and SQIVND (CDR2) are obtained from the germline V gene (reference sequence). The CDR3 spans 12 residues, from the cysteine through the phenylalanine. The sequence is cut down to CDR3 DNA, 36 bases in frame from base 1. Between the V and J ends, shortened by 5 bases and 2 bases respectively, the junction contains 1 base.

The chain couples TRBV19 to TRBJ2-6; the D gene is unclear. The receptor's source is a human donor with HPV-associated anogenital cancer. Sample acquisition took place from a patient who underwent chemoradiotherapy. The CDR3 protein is CASSPGANVLTF. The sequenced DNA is TGTGCCAGTAGTCCTGGGGCCAACGTCCTGACTTTC.